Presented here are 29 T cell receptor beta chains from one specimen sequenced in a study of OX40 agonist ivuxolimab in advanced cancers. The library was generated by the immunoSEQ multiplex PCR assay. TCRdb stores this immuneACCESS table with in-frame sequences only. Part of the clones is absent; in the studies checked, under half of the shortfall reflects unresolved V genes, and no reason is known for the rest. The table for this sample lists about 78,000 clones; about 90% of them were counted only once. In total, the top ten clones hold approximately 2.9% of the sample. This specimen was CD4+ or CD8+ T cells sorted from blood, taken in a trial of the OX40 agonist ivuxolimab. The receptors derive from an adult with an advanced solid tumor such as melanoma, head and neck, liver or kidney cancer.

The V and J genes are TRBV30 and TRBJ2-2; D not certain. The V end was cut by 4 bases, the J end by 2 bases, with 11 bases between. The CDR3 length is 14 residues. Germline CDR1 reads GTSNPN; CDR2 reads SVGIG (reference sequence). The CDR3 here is CAWNPSLNTGELFF. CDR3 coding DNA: TGTGCCTGGAACCCTTCTCTAAACACCGGGGAGCTGTTTTTT.

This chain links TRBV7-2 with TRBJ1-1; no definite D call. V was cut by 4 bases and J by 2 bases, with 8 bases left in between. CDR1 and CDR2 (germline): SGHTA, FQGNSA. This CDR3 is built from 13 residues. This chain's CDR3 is CASSSKTNTEAFF. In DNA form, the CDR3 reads TGTGCCAGCAGCTCCAAGACAAACACTGAAGCTTTCTTT.

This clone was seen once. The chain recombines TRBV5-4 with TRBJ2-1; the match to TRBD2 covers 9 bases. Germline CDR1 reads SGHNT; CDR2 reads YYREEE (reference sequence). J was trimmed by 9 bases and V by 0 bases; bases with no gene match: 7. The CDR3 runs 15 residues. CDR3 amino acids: CASSLATAGGTEQFF. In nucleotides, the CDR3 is TGTGCCAGCAGCTTGGCCACAGCGGGGGGCACTGAGCAGTTCTTC.

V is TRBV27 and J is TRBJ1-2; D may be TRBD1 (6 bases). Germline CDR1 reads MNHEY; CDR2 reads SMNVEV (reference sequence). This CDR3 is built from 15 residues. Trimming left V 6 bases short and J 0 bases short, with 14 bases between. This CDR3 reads CASSPGDMANYGYTF. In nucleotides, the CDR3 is TGTGCCAGCAGCCCGGGGGACATGGCTAACTATGGCTACACCTTC.

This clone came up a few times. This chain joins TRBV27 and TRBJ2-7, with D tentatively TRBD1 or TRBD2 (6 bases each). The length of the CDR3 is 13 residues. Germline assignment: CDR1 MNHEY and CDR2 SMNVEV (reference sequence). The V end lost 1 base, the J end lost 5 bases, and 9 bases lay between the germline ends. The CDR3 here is CASSLWGANEQYF. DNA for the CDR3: TGTGCCAGCAGTTTATGGGGGGCCAACGAGCAGTACTTC.

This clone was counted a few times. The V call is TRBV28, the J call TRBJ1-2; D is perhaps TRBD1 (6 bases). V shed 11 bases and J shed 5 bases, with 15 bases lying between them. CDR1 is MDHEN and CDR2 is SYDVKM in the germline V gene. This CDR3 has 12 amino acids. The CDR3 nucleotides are TGTGCCGTCAGGGGACCTACGTATGGCTACACCTTC. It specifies CAVRGPTYGYTF.

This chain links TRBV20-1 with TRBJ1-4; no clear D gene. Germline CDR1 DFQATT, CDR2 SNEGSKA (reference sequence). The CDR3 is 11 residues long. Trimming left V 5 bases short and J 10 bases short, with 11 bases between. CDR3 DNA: TGCAGTGCTTGGGCTTGGGGAAAACTGTTTTTT. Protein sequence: CSAWAWGKLFF.

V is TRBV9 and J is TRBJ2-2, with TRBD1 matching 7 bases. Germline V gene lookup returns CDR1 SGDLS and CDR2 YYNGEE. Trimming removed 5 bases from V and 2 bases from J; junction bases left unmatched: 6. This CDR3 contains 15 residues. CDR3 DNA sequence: TGTGCCAGCAGAAGGGGACAGACCAACACCGGGGAGCTGTTTTTT. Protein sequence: CASRRGQTNTGELFF.

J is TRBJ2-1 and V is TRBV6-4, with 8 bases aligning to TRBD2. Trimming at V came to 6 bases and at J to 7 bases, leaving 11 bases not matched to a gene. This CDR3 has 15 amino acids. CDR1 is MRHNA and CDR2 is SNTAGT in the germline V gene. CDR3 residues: CASSAVGSGVNEQFF. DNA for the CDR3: TGTGCCAGCAGCGCTGTCGGTAGCGGGGTTAATGAGCAGTTCTTC.

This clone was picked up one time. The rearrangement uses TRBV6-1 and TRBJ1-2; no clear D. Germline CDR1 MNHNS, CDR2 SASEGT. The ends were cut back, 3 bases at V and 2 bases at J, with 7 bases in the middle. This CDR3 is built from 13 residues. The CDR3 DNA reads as TGTGCCAGCAGTGACGTAAACAACTATGGCTACACCTTC. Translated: CASSDVNNYGYTF.

CDR3: CASSFTGTGGEQYF. The DNA for the CDR3 is TGTGCCAGCAGCTTTACAGGGACAGGGGGCGAGCAGTACTTC. The chain joins TRBV7-8 to TRBJ2-7, with 11 bases fitting TRBD1. With V trimmed by 3 bases and J by 6 bases, 4 bases remained unmatched. The CDR3 spans 14 residues. CDR1 and CDR2 from the germline V gene are SGHVS and FQNEAQ.

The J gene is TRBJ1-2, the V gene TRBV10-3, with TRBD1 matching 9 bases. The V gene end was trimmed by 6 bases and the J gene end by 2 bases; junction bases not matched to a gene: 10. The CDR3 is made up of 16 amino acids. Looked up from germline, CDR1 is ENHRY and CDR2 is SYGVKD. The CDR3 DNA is TGTGCCATCAGCCCACAGGGGGCCCTATCCAACTATGGCTACACCTTC. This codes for CAISPQGALSNYGYTF.

In DNA form, the CDR3 reads TGTGCCAGCTCTGCCGGGGGGGGCCAGGACCGAGGGGGCGAGCAGTACTTC. Translating it yields CASSAGGGQDRGGEQYF. The V and J genes are TRBV18 and TRBJ2-7; TRBD2 matches 8 bases. Germline values: CDR1 KGHSH, CDR2 LQKENI. V lost 6 bases to trimming and J lost 6 bases; unmatched junction nucleotides: 19. This CDR3 contains 17 residues.

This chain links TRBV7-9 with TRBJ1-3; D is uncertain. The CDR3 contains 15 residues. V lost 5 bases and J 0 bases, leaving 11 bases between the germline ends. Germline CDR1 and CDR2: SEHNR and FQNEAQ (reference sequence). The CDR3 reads CASSLAQSSGNTIYF. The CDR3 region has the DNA TGTGCCAGCAGCCTCGCACAGAGCTCTGGAAACACCATATATTTT.

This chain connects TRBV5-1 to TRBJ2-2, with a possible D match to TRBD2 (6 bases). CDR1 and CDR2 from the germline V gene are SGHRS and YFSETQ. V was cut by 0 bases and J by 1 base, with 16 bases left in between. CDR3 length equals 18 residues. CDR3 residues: CASSLVGMEGGNTGELFF. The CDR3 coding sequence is TGCGCCAGCAGCTTGGTGGGGATGGAGGGAGGGAACACCGGGGAGCTGTTTTTT.

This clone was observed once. CDR3: CASRTENTEAFF. The CDR3 DNA sequence: TGTGCCAGCAGGACGGAAAACACTGAAGCTTTCTTT. The J gene is TRBJ1-1, the V gene TRBV10-3; no firm D call. The CDR3 has 12 residues. Germline V gene sequence: CDR1 ENHRY, CDR2 SYGVKD. Trimming cost V 10 bases and J 2 bases, with 11 bases left between them.

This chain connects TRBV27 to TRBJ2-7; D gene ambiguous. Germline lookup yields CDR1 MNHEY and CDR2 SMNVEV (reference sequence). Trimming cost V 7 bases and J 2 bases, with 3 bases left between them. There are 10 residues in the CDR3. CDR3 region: CASTTYEQYF. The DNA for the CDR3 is TGTGCCAGCACTACCTACGAGCAGTACTTC.

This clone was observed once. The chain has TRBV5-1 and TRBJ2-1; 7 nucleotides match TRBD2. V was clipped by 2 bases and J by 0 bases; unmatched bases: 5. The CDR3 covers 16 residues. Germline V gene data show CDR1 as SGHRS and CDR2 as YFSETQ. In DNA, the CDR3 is TGCGCCAGCAGCTTTTCTAGCGGAAGCTCCTACAATGAGCAGTTCTTC. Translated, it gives CASSFSSGSSYNEQFF. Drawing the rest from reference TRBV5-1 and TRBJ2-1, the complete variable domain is KAGVTQTPRYLIKTRGQQVTLSCSPISGHRSVSWYQQTPGQGLQFLFEYFSETQRNKGNFPGRFSGRQFSNSRSEMNVSTLELGDSALYLCASSFSSGSSYNEQFFGPGTRLTVL.

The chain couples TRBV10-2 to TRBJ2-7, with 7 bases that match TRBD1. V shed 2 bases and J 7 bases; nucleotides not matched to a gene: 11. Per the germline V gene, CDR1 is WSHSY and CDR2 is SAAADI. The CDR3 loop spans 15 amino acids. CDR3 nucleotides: TGCGCCAGCAGTGAGCGTCGACAGGGCGCGAGGGAGCAGTACTTC. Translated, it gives CASSERRQGAREQYF.

CDR3 nucleotides: TGTGCCAGCAGTTTACTGGACAGAGGACTGTTTTTT. As protein: CASSLLDRGLFF. The chain is built from TRBV28 and TRBJ2-2, with D possibly matching TRBD1 (6 bases). V dropped 2 bases and J dropped 14 bases, with 12 bases sitting between them. The germline CDR1 and CDR2 sequences are MDHEN and SYDVKM. The CDR3 spans 12 residues.

The CDR3 loop is CASSFFTDTQYF. DNA for the CDR3: TGCGCCAGCAGCTTTTTCACAGATACGCAGTATTTT. The V call is TRBV5-1, the J call TRBJ2-3; D unresolved. V shed 2 bases and J shed 2 bases, with 3 bases lying between them. The CDR3 is 12 residues long. Germline V gene sequence: CDR1 SGHRS, CDR2 YFSETQ.

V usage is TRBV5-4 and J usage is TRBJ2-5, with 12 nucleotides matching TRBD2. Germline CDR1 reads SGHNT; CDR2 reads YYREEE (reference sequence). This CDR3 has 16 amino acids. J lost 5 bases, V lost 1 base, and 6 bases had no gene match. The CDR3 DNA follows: TGTGCCAGCAGCTTGTATCTAGCGGGGGGGCCGGAGACCCAGTACTTC. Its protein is CASSLYLAGGPETQYF.

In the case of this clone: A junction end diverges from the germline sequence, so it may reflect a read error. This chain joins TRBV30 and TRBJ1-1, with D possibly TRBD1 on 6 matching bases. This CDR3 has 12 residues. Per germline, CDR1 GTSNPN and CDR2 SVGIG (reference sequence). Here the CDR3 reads CAWSARDTEAFF. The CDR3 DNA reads TGTGCCTGGAGTGCCAGGGACACCGAAGCTTTCTTT.

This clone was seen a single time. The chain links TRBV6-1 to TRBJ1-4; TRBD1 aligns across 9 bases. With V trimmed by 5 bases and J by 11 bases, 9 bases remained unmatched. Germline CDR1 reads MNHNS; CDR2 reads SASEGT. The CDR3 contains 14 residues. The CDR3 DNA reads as TGTGCCAGCAGTCCCGGGACAGGGCGGGATAAACTGTTTTTT. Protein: CASSPGTGRDKLFF.

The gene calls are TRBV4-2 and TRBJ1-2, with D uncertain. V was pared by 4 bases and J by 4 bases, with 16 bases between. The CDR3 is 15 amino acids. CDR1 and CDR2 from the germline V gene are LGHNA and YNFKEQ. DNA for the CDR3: TGTGCCAGCAGCCTGTCCGGGCGACCGGCCTATGGCTACACCTTC. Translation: CASSLSGRPAYGYTF.

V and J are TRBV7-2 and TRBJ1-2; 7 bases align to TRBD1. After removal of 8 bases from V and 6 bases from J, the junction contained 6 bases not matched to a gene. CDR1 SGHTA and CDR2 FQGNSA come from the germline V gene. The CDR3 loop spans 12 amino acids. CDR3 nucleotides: TGTGCCAGCGAGGGGGACAGCGATGGCTACACCTTC. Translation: CASEGDSDGYTF.

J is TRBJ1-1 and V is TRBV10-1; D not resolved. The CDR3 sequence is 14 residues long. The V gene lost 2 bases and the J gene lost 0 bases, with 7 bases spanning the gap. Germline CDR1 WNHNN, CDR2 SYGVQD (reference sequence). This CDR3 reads CASSEAGLNTEAFF. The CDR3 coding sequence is TGCGCCAGCAGTGAGGCAGGCCTGAACACTGAAGCTTTCTTT.

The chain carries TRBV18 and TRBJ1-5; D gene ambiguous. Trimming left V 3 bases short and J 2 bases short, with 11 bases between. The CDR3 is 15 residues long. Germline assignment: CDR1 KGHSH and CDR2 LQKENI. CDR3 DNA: TGTGCCAGCTCACCTCGGGAGGCGGGCAATCAGCCCCAGCATTTT. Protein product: CASSPREAGNQPQHF. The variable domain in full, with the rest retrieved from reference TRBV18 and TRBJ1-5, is NAGVMQNPRHLVRRRGQEARLRCSPMKGHSHVYWYRQLPEEGLKFMVYLQKENIIDESGMPKERFSAEFPKEGPSILRIQQVVRGDSAAYFCASSPREAGNQPQHFGDGTRLSIL.

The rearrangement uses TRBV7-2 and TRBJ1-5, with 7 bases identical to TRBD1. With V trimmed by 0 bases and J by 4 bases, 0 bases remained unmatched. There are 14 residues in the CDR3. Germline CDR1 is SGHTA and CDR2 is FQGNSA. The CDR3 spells CASSLATGNQPQHF. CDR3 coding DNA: TGTGCCAGCAGCTTAGCGACAGGGAATCAGCCCCAGCATTTT. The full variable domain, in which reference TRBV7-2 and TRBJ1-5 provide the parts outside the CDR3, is GAGVSQSPSNKVTEKGKDVELRCDPISGHTALYWYRQSLGQGLEFLIYFQGNSAPDKSGLPSDRFSAERTGGSVSTLTIQRTQQEDSAVYLCASSLATGNQPQHFGDGTRLSIL.